This is a list of T cell receptor beta chains from one sample in a study of human thymus T cells. Using immunoSEQ multiplex PCR, the repertoire was profiled, and TCRdb retains in-frame clones only, with some absent. The data show more than 45,000 clones, 94% seen once. The material sequenced was blood. The receptors derive from a boy under two years old with a congenital heart defect but otherwise immunologically healthy. The CDR3 runs from the conserved cysteine through the conserved F or W. D genes are given only for firm matches. The size field is filled for only some rows; it gives once, few, many or a size class.

V gene: TRBV5-1; clone size: NA; J gene: TRBJ2-5; D gene: NA; CDR3 DNA: TGCGCCAGCAGTCGAGAGGAGACCCAGTACTTC; CDR3 protein: CASSREETQYF
V gene: TRBV7-3; clone size: NA; J gene: TRBJ2-5; D gene: TRBD2; CDR3 DNA: TGTGCCAGCAGCCGGGGACTAGCGGAGACCCAGTACTTC; CDR3 protein: CASSRGLAETQYF
V gene: TRBV9; clone size: NA; J gene: TRBJ2-2; D gene: TRBD1; CDR3 DNA: TGTGCCAGCAGCTCAAGACAGGGAGACACCGGGGAGCTGTTTTTT; CDR3 protein: CASSSRQGDTGELFF
V gene: TRBV2; clone size: NA; J gene: TRBJ1-2; D gene: NA; CDR3 DNA: TGTGCCAGCAGTGAACAGGGTCCTCTTTCCTATGGCTACACCTTC; CDR3 protein: CASSEQGPLSYGYTF
V gene: TRBV27; clone size: NA; J gene: TRBJ2-1; D gene: TRBD2; CDR3 DNA: TGTGCCAGCAGTCCGACGGGACTAGCGGGAGGGCTTTTTGGTGAGCAGTTCTTC; CDR3 protein: CASSPTGLAGGLFGEQFF
V gene: TRBV19; clone size: NA; J gene: TRBJ2-5; D gene: NA; CDR3 DNA: TGTGCCAGTAGTATAGTCCTCCAACAAGAGACCCAGTACTTC; CDR3 protein: CASSIVLQQETQYF
V gene: TRBV12-5; clone size: NA; J gene: TRBJ2-7; D gene: TRBD1; CDR3 DNA: TGTGCTAGTGGTTTCTTGTCCGGGACAGTCTCCTACGAGCAGTACTTC; CDR3 protein: CASGFLSGTVSYEQYF
V gene: TRBV27; clone size: NA; J gene: TRBJ2-1; D gene: NA; CDR3 DNA: TGTGCCAGCAAAGGGAATGAGCAGTTCTTC; CDR3 protein: CASKGNEQFF
V gene: TRBV7-6; clone size: NA; J gene: TRBJ1-2; D gene: NA; CDR3 DNA: TGTGCCAGCAGCCCCAGGCGAGGGCCTAACTATGGCTACACCTTC; CDR3 protein: CASSPRRGPNYGYTF
V gene: TRBV21-1; clone size: NA; J gene: TRBJ2-5; D gene: NA; CDR3 DNA: TGTGCCAGCAGCAAAGGGTTCAACAGGGAGAAAGAGACCCAGTACTTC; CDR3 protein: CASSKGFNREKETQYF
V gene: TRBV6-5; clone size: NA; J gene: TRBJ1-2; D gene: TRBD1; CDR3 DNA: TGTGCCAGCAGTTACCTCTTGACAGGGAGCGGCTACACCTTC; CDR3 protein: CASSYLLTGSGYTF
V gene: TRBV5-1; clone size: NA; J gene: TRBJ2-2; D gene: NA; CDR3 DNA: TGCGCCAGCAGCTTGGAGGCAGGGGAGCTGTTTTTT; CDR3 protein: CASSLEAGELFF
V gene: TRBV5-1; clone size: NA; J gene: TRBJ1-1; D gene: NA; CDR3 DNA: TGCGCCAGCAGCTTACGGGGGCGCGGGACTGAAGCTTTCTTT; CDR3 protein: CASSLRGRGTEAFF
V gene: TRBV7-2; clone size: few; J gene: TRBJ2-1; D gene: NA; CDR3 DNA: TGTGCCAGCAGCTTAGGGACTCCCTCCTACAATGAGCAGTTCTTC; CDR3 protein: CASSLGTPSYNEQFF
V gene: TRBV7-9; clone size: NA; J gene: TRBJ2-1; D gene: TRBD2; CDR3 DNA: TGTGCCAGCAGCTTGACTAGCGGGGTAGGGGGTGAGCAGTTCTTC; CDR3 protein: CASSLTSGVGGEQFF
V gene: TRBV2; clone size: NA; J gene: TRBJ2-6; D gene: NA; CDR3 DNA: TGTGCCAACAAAGGGCAGGGACTCTCTGGGGCCAACGTCCTGACTTTC; CDR3 protein: CANKGQGLSGANVLTF
V gene: TRBV11-3; clone size: NA; J gene: TRBJ2-5; D gene: NA; CDR3 DNA: TGTGCCAGCAGCTCCCCGGCCAGGAGGACCCAAGAGACCCAGTACTTC; CDR3 protein: CASSSPARRTQETQYF
V gene: TRBV6-5; clone size: NA; J gene: TRBJ1-2; D gene: NA; CDR3 DNA: TGTGCCACCGCGAGGGGGGACTATGGCTACACCTTC; CDR3 protein: CATARGDYGYTF